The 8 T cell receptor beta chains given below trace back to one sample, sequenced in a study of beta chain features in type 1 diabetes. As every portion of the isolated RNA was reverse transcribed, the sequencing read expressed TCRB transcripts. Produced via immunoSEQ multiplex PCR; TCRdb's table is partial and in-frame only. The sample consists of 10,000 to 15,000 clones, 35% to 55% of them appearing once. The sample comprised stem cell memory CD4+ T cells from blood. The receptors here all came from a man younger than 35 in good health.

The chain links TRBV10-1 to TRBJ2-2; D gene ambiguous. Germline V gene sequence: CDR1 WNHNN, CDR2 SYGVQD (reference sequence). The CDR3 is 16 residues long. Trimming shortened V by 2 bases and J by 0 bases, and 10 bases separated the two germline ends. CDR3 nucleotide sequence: TGCGCCAGCAGTGAGAGTGGCGGCGCGAACACCGGGGAGCTGTTTTTT. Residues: CASSESGGANTGELFF.

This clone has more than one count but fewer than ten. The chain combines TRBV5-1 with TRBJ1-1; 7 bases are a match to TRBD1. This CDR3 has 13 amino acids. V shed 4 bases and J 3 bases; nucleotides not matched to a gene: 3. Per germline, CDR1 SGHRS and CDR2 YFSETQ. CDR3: CASSIGQDTEAFF. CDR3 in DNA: TGCGCCAGCAGCATAGGACAGGACACTGAAGCTTTCTTT.

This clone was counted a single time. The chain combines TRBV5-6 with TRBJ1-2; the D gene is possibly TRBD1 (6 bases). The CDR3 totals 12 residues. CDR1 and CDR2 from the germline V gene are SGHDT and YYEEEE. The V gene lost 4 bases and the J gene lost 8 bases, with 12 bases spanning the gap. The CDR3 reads CASSLDRRGYTF. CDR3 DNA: TGTGCCAGCAGCCTAGACAGGCGGGGCTACACCTTC.

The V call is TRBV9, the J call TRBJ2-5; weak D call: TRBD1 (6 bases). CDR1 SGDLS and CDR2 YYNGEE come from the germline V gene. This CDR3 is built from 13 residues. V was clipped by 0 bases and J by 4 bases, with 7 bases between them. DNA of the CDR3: TGTGCCAGCAGCGTAGAGGGGGTAGAGACCCAGTACTTC. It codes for CASSVEGVETQYF.

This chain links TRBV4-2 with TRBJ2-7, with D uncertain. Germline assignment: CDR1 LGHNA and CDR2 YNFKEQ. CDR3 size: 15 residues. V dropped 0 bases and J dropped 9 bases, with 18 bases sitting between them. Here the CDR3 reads CASSQEIWALNGQYF. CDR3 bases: TGTGCCAGCAGCCAAGAAATTTGGGCCCTTAATGGGCAGTACTTC.

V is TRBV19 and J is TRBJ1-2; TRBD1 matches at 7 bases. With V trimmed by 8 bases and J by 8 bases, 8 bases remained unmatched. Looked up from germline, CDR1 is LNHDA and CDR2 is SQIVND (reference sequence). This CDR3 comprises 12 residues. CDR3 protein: CASHRDRQGYTF. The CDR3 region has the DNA TGTGCCAGTCACCGGGACAGACAGGGCTACACCTTC.

The CDR3 region is CASSLGLAGMYNEQFF. For the CDR3, the DNA is TGCGCCAGCAGCTTGGGACTAGCGGGGATGTACAATGAGCAGTTCTTC. The J gene is TRBJ2-1, the V gene TRBV5-1, with 11 bases fitting TRBD2. The CDR3 spans 16 residues. The germline gives CDR1 SGHRS, CDR2 YFSETQ. V lost 0 bases, J lost 4 bases, and 3 bases stayed unmatched. Drawing the rest from reference TRBV5-1 and TRBJ2-1, the complete variable domain is KAGVTQTPRYLIKTRGQQVTLSCSPISGHRSVSWYQQTPGQGLQFLFEYFSETQRNKGNFPGRFSGRQFSNSRSEMNVSTLELGDSALYLCASSLGLAGMYNEQFFGPGTRLTVL.

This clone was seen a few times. This chain's CDR3 is CASSYSDSGEYNEQFF. The CDR3 DNA sequence: TGTGCCAGCAGTTACTCAGATAGCGGGGAATACAATGAGCAGTTCTTC. The chain joins TRBV6-5 to TRBJ2-1; TRBD2 agrees at 8 bases. Germline assignment: CDR1 MNHEY and CDR2 SVGAGI. This CDR3 is 16 amino acids long. V lost 0 bases, J lost 4 bases, and 5 bases stayed unmatched.